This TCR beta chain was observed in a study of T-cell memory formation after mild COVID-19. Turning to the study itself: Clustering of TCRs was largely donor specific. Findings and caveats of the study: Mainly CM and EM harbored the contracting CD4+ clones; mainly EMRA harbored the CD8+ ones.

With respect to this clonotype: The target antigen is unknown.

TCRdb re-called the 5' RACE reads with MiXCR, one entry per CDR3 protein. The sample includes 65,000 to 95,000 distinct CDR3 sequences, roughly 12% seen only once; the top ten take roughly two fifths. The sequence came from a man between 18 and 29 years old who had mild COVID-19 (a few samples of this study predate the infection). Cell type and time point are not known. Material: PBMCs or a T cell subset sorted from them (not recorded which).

CDR3 residues: CATGSDDRGFETQYF. As DNA, the CDR3 is TGTGCCACCGGATCTGACGACAGGGGGTTCGAAACCCAGTACTTC. This rearrangement joins TRBV24-1 to TRBJ2-5, with 9 nucleotides matching TRBD1. Germline V gene sequence: CDR1 KGHDR, CDR2 SFDVKD. V shed 9 bases, J shed 8 bases, and the junction held 15 bases outside the gene matches. The CDR3 extends over 15 amino acids.